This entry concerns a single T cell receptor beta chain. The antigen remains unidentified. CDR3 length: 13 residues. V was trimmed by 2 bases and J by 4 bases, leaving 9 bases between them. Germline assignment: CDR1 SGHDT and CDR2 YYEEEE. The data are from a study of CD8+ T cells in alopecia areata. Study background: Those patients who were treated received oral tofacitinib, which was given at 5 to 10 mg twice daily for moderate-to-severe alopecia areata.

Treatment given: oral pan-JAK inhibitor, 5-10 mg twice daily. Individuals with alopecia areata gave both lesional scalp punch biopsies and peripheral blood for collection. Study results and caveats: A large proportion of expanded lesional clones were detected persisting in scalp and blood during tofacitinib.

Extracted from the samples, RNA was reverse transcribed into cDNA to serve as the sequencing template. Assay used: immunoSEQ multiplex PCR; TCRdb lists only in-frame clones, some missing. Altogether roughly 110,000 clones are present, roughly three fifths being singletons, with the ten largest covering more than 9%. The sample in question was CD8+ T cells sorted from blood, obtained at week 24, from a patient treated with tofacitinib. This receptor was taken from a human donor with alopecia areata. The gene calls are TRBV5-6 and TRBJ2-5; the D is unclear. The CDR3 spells CASSFNNGETQYF. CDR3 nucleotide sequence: TGTGCCAGCAGCTTCAACAACGGAGAGACCCAGTACTTC.